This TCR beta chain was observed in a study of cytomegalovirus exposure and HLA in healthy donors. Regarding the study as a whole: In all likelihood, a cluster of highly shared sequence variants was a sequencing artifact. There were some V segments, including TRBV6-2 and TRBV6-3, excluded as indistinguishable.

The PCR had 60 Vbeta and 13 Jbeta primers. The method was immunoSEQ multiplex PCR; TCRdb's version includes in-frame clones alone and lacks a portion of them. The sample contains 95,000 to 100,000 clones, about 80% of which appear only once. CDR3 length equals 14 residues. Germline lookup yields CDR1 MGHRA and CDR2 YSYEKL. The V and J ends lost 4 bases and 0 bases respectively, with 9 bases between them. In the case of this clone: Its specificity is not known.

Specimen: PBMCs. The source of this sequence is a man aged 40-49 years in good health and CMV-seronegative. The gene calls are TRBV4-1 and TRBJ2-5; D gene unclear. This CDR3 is CASSRVGNQETQYF. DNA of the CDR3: TGCGCCAGCAGCCGCGTGGGCAACCAAGAGACCCAGTACTTC.